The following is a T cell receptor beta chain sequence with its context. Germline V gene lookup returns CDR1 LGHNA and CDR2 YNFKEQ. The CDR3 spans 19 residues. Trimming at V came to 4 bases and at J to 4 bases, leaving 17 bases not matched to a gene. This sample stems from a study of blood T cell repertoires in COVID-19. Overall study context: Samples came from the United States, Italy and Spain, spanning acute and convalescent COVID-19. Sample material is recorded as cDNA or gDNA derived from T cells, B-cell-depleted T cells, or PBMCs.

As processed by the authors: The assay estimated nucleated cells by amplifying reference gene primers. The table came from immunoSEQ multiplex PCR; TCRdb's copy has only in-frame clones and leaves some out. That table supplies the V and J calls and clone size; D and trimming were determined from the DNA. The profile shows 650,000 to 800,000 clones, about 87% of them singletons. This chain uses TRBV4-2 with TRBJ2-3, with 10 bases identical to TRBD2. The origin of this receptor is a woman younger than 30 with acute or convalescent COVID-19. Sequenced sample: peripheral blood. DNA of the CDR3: TGTGCCAGCAGCCCCACGCTAGCGGGGGCCGCACGAGGAGCAGATACGCAGTATTTT. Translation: CASSPTLAGAARGADTQYF.